One and the same sample provided the 18 T cell receptor beta chains below, sequenced in a study of technical replicates of blood from a few donors. TCRdb keeps only in-frame clones here, not all; method: immunoSEQ multiplex PCR. Of approximately 81,000 clones in the sample, about 81% were seen once. The specimen sequenced was PBMCs. These receptors were collected from a human donor in good health. Some clones in this sample may be carry-over from other donors' samples.

This chain uses TRBV4-2 with TRBJ1-5, with TRBD1 as a possible D gene (5 bases). This CDR3 has 16 amino acids. Germline loops: CDR1 LGHNA, CDR2 YNFKEQ. V dropped 3 bases and J dropped 5 bases, with 17 bases sitting between them. Here the CDR3 reads CASSQGRGRPDQPQHF. In nucleotides, the CDR3 is TGTGCCAGCAGCCAGGGGAGGGGACGGCCGGATCAGCCCCAGCATTTT.

J is TRBJ1-1 and V is TRBV6-1, with 11 bases that match TRBD1. Germline CDR1 and CDR2: MNHNS and SASEGT. CDR3 length: 14 amino acids. J gave up 6 bases and V 4 bases, and 4 bases lay outside the gene matches. In DNA, the CDR3 is TGTGCCAGCAGTGGGACAGGGGGCAGCGCTGAAGCTTTCTTT. This sequence encodes CASSGTGGSAEAFF.

This clone turned up a few times. The rearrangement joins TRBV5-1 to TRBJ2-7; possibly TRBD1 for D (6 bases). V gave up 3 bases and J gave up 7 bases, with 17 bases separating them. CDR1 SGHRS and CDR2 YFSETQ come from the germline V gene. This CDR3 contains 14 residues. CDR3 region: CASSSGPGHGEQYF. DNA for the CDR3: TGCGCCAGCAGCTCAGGCCCGGGACACGGGGAGCAGTACTTC. Together with reference TRBV5-1 and TRBJ2-7, the CDR3 gives the full variable domain: KAGVTQTPRYLIKTRGQQVTLSCSPISGHRSVSWYQQTPGQGLQFLFEYFSETQRNKGNFPGRFSGRQFSNSRSEMNVSTLELGDSALYLCASSSGPGHGEQYFGPGTRLTVT.

This chain joins TRBV7-9 and TRBJ1-6, with 8 bases lining up with TRBD1. This CDR3 is 14 amino acids long. Losses at the gene ends were 4 bases for V and 10 bases for J; bases not matched to a gene: 6. Germline lookup yields CDR1 SEHNR and CDR2 FQNEAQ (reference sequence). CDR3 DNA: TGTGCCAGCAGCTCACAGGGGGTCGGGTCACCCCTCCACTTT. This encodes CASSSQGVGSPLHF.

This chain connects TRBV5-4 to TRBJ2-1; TRBD2 might be the D (6 bases). The CDR3 length is 15 residues. The germline V and J ends were trimmed by 2 bases and 6 bases, with 15 bases remaining between them. Germline V gene sequence: CDR1 SGHNT, CDR2 YYREEE (reference sequence). The CDR3 DNA reads as TGTGCCAGCAGCTTCGGGTTAGCGGCTGGCAATGAGCAGTTCTTC. Protein product: CASSFGLAAGNEQFF.

A single count supports this clone. The chain employs TRBV30 and TRBJ2-2; unclear D gene. The CDR3 is 11 amino acids. Trimming stripped 3 bases from V and 9 bases from J, with 8 bases between. Germline CDR1 GTSNPN, CDR2 SVGIG (reference sequence). CDR3 region: CAWSERRELFF. The CDR3 region has the DNA TGTGCCTGGAGCGAGCGCCGGGAGCTGTTTTTT.

The chain links TRBV10-3 to TRBJ2-2; D might be TRBD1 (6 bases). The CDR3 extends over 17 amino acids. V was shortened by 2 bases and J by 7 bases, with 20 bases between the two germline ends. CDR1 and CDR2 from the germline V gene are ENHRY and SYGVKD. The CDR3 loop reads CAISEGEPGTKSGELFF. Here the CDR3 DNA reads TGTGCCATCAGTGAGGGGGAGCCAGGGACAAAGAGCGGGGAGCTGTTTTTT.

This rearrangement joins TRBV4-2 to TRBJ2-3; 7 bases are a match to TRBD2. CDR1 is LGHNA and CDR2 is YNFKEQ in the germline V gene. Trimming removed 0 bases from V and 10 bases from J; junction bases left unmatched: 7. The CDR3 is 14 amino acids. The CDR3 region has the DNA TGTGCCAGCAGCCAAGATCTTGCGGGGAGGGCGCAGTATTTT. Encoded protein: CASSQDLAGRAQYF.

The chain combines TRBV5-4 with TRBJ2-3; D remains unclear. The V end was cut by 5 bases, the J end by 4 bases, with 14 bases between. The V gene's germline CDR1 is SGHNT and CDR2 YYREEE (reference sequence). The CDR3 is 14 amino acids. CDR3 sequence: CASRMFQQADTQYF. The CDR3 DNA reads TGTGCCAGCAGGATGTTCCAGCAGGCAGATACGCAGTATTTT.

The CDR3 reads CASSLSPNQPQHF. The DNA for the CDR3 is TGTGCCAGCAGTTTAAGCCCCAATCAGCCCCAGCATTTT. The chain uses TRBV7-2 and TRBJ1-5; no reliable D call. V was trimmed by 6 bases and J by 3 bases, leaving 9 bases between them. From germline, CDR1 is SGHTA and CDR2 FQGNSA. The CDR3 totals 13 residues. The full variable domain, with the rest looked up from reference TRBV7-2 and TRBJ1-5, is GAGVSQSPSNKVTEKGKDVELRCDPISGHTALYWYRQSLGQGLEFLIYFQGNSAPDKSGLPSDRFSAERTGGSVSTLTIQRTQQEDSAVYLCASSLSPNQPQHFGDGTRLSIL.

The genes are TRBV19 and TRBJ2-7; TRBD2 matches 8 bases. Trimming at V came to 2 bases and at J to 7 bases, leaving 7 bases not matched to a gene. CDR1 is LNHDA, CDR2 SQIVND, per germline (reference sequence). CDR3 length: 14 residues. The CDR3 DNA follows: TGTGCCAGTAGTATATCGGGAGGGCTGCTTGAGCAGTACTTC. It specifies CASSISGGLLEQYF.

This clone was counted between two and nine times. V usage is TRBV18 and J usage is TRBJ1-1, with D hard to call. The CDR3 is made up of 14 amino acids. With 0 bases removed from V and 0 bases from J, the gap between germline ends came to 5 bases. CDR1 is KGHSH, CDR2 LQKENI, per germline. DNA for the CDR3: TGTGCCAGCTCACCACCGTCGGTGAACACTGAAGCTTTCTTT. It codes for CASSPPSVNTEAFF.

This clone was found once. This rearrangement joins TRBV25-1 to TRBJ1-1; possibly TRBD1 for D (5 bases). Deletions cut 3 bases from V and 0 bases from J, with 8 bases between. Germline values: CDR1 MGHDK, CDR2 SYGVNS. The CDR3 runs 14 residues. In DNA form, the CDR3 reads TGTGCCAGCAGTGACAGGGTTTTGAACACTGAAGCTTTCTTT. Translating gives CASSDRVLNTEAFF.

The chain carries TRBV7-2 and TRBJ2-3, with D unresolved. CDR3 length: 14 amino acids. The V and J ends lost 1 base and 3 bases respectively, with 8 bases between them. CDR1 is SGHTA and CDR2 is FQGNSA in the germline V gene. CDR3 sequence (DNA): TGTGCCAGCAGCTTAGTGGCAGTGACAGATACGCAGTATTTT. It translates to CASSLVAVTDTQYF.

This clone was recorded once. The chain carries TRBV5-8 and TRBJ2-5; TRBD1 aligns across 8 bases. Germline assignment: CDR1 SGHTS and CDR2 YDEGEE. The CDR3 runs to 14 residues. With 4 bases clipped from V and 1 base from J, the junction kept 3 bases outside the gene matches. The CDR3 nucleotides are TGTGCCAGCAGCAAACAGGGGGGCCAAGAGACCCAGTACTTC. Translation: CASSKQGGQETQYF.

This clone was detected only once. V usage is TRBV30 and J usage is TRBJ1-2; a weak D match, TRBD1 (5 bases). V was cut by 3 bases and J by 11 bases, with 19 bases left in between. The germline V gene encodes CDR1 GTSNPN and CDR2 SVGIG (reference sequence). The CDR3 has 13 amino acids. The CDR3 DNA is TGTGCCTGGAGGGTAGACCTGGGACTAGGGTACACCTTC. Translation: CAWRVDLGLGYTF.

CDR3 residues: CASSLESSSAKNIQYF. The CDR3, as DNA: TGTGCCAGCAGCTTAGAGTCAAGCTCAGCCAAAAACATTCAGTACTTC. V gene TRBV7-8 combines with J gene TRBJ2-4; D is unclear. The germline V gene has CDR1 SGHVS and CDR2 FQNEAQ. The CDR3 runs 16 residues. V lost 1 base and J 0 bases, leaving 10 bases between the germline ends.

The chain joins TRBV6-5 to TRBJ1-3; D not certain. The CDR3 runs to 14 residues. Trimming removed 6 bases from V and 0 bases from J, with 9 bases in between. Germline-derived CDR1 and CDR2 are MNHEY and SVGAGI. CDR3 DNA: TGTGCCAGCAGGCCCCCAGGCTCTGGAAACACCATATATTTT. Encoded protein: CASRPPGSGNTIYF.